The 10 T cell receptor beta chains below all came from one sample that was sequenced in a study of human T cells and chemical hapten exposure. TCRdb re-called the RACE reads through MiXCR, storing one row per CDR3 protein. The repertoire holds about 100,000 distinct CDR3 sequences, approximately 10% seen once, with roughly 3% in the top ten. Time point noted: patch test 2, 6 weeks after DPC sensitization. Indicated treatment: therapeutic diphenylcyclopropenone sensitization with weekly scalp DPC. Source: whole blood, taken in connection with sensitization to the hapten diphenylcyclopropenone (DPC). The source is a woman in her thirties or forties with alopecia areata. Some clones in this sample may be carry-over from other donors' samples.

The chain has TRBV5-1 and TRBJ2-5; D gene uncertain. CDR1 and CDR2 (germline): SGHRS, YFSETQ. The CDR3 runs 12 residues. V gave up 4 bases and J gave up 1 base, with 5 bases separating them. The chain's CDR3 is CASSTSQETQYF. CDR3 bases: TGCGCCAGCAGCACCAGCCAAGAGACCCAGTACTTC.

This clonotype was counted only a few times. The chain carries TRBV28 and TRBJ1-4; D unresolved. CDR1 and CDR2 (germline): MDHEN, SYDVKM. V gave up 4 bases and J gave up 1 base, with 10 bases separating them. The CDR3 extends over 15 amino acids. The chain's CDR3 is CASSSPLGTNEKLFF. The CDR3 DNA sequence: TGTGCCAGCAGTTCCCCCCTGGGAACTAATGAAAAACTGTTTTTT.

To note about this clonotype: This may be a read error, as it is one base from a much larger clone. The rearrangement links TRBV18 to TRBJ1-2, with 9 bases fitting TRBD1. Germline trimming cut 5 bases from V and 4 bases from J; bases unmatched to any gene: 8. This CDR3 is 15 amino acids long. Per germline, CDR1 KGHSH and CDR2 LQKENI. The CDR3 is CASSAGTGTLYGYTF. DNA for the CDR3: TGTGCCAGCTCAGCCGGGACAGGGACGCTCTATGGCTACACCTTC. Drawing the rest from reference TRBV18 and TRBJ1-2, the complete variable domain is NAGVMQNPRHLVRRRGQEARLRCSPMKGHSHVYWYRQLPEEGLKFMVYLQKENIIDESGMPKERFSAEFPKEGPSILRIQQVVRGDSAAYFCASSAGTGTLYGYTFGSGTRLTVV.

This clonotype was recorded many times. This chain uses TRBV25-1 with TRBJ1-2; D possibly corresponds to TRBD1 (5 bases). The CDR3 consists of 13 residues. V was shortened by 4 bases and J by 5 bases, with 11 bases between the two germline ends. From germline, CDR1 is MGHDK and CDR2 SYGVNS. The chain's CDR3 is CASSGVGPYGYTF. The CDR3 bases are TGTGCCAGCAGTGGGGTGGGGCCGTATGGCTACACCTTC.

The chain links TRBV2 to TRBJ2-3, with 11 positions matching TRBD1. V lost 10 bases to trimming and J lost 4 bases; unmatched junction nucleotides: 10. Germline assignment: CDR1 SNHLY and CDR2 FYNNEI. The CDR3 contains 15 residues. The CDR3 is CAILRTGGQSDTQYF. The DNA of the CDR3 is TGTGCCATTCTTAGGACAGGGGGCCAATCAGATACGCAGTATTTT.

This clonotype was counted a few times. J is TRBJ2-1 and V is TRBV7-2, with 8 bases lining up with TRBD2. The ends lost 5 bases at V and 4 bases at J; junction bases unmatched: 7. The germline V gene has CDR1 SGHTA and CDR2 FQGNSA. CDR3 size: 15 residues. The CDR3 reads CASSITSGPYNEQFF. The CDR3 nucleotides are TGTGCCAGCAGCATAACTAGCGGACCTTACAATGAGCAGTTCTTC.

The gene calls are TRBV29-1 and TRBJ1-5, with D unclear. This CDR3 region has 13 residues. The germline V gene encodes CDR1 SQVTM and CDR2 ANQGSEA. V was trimmed by 4 bases and J by 7 bases, leaving 14 bases between them. The CDR3 DNA follows: TGCAGCGTTGTCCCGTGGGTGGGACAGCCCCAGCATTTT. This sequence encodes CSVVPWVGQPQHF.

This clonotype was counted at least ten times. This chain connects TRBV6-2 or TRBV6-3 to TRBJ2-2; D might be TRBD1 (6 bases). Germline CDR1 MNHEY, CDR2 SVGEGT. The CDR3 covers 16 residues. V was pared by 2 bases and J by 4 bases, with 14 bases between. CDR3 loop: CASSYPKTGATGELFF. DNA for the CDR3: TGTGCCAGCAGTTACCCCAAGACAGGAGCCACCGGGGAGCTGTTTTTT.

This clonotype was observed at least ten times. The chain links TRBV6-5 to TRBJ2-1; 7 positions agree with TRBD2. The CDR3 runs to 18 residues. Germline CDR1 is MNHEY and CDR2 is SVGAGI. V was clipped by 2 bases and J by 0 bases; unmatched bases: 10. Here the CDR3 DNA reads TGTGCCAGCAGTTACCTGTCAGCGGGACCCAGCTCCTACAATGAGCAGTTCTTC. It translates to CASSYLSAGPSSYNEQFF.

The rearrangement uses TRBV27 and TRBJ1-2; 11 nucleotides align to TRBD1. Germline CDR1 reads MNHEY; CDR2 reads SMNVEV (reference sequence). CDR3 length: 14 amino acids. The V gene end was trimmed by 3 bases and the J gene end by 7 bases; junction bases not matched to a gene: 4. The CDR3 DNA sequence: TGTGCCAGCAGTTTCTCGGGGACAGGGGGTGGCTACACCTTC. Protein sequence: CASSFSGTGGGYTF.